A selection of T cell receptor beta chains follows, all from one sample in a study of blood T cell repertoires in COVID-19. Some clones are missing from TCRdb's copy, which holds only in-frame ones; the method was immunoSEQ multiplex PCR. The data show fewer than 300,000 clones, with approximately 83% seen just once and roughly a tenth held by the top ten. The sample comprised peripheral blood. These receptors were obtained from a woman in her forties or fifties who had recovered from COVID-19. Both conserved end residues are part of each CDR3. D genes are given only for firm matches. Only some rows state a clone size, as once, few, many or a class for expanded clones.

CASSDSRAGGYGYTF	TGTGCCAGCAGTGACTCGAGGGCAGGGGGCTATGGCTACACCTTC	TRBV6-4	TRBJ1-2	TRBD1	.
CASSLSRGNNYGYTF	TGTGCCAGCAGTTTGTCCCGGGGAAACAACTATGGCTACACCTTC	TRBV6-5	TRBJ1-2	.	.
CASSPYLSNYGYTF	TGTGCCAGCAGCCCCTACCTGTCTAACTATGGCTACACCTTC	TRBV14	TRBJ1-2	.	.
CASSLGGTSGRAVGAYEQYF	TGTGCCAGCAGCTTGGGGGGGACTAGCGGGAGGGCCGTGGGGGCATACGAGCAGTACTTC	TRBV5-4	TRBJ2-7	TRBD2	.
CASSIPGPSGNTIYF	TGTGCCAGCAGTATCCCAGGTCCCTCTGGAAACACCATATATTTT	TRBV27	TRBJ1-3	.	.
CASRTGINYEQYF	TGTGCCAGTAGGACAGGGATTAACTACGAGCAGTACTTC	TRBV28	TRBJ2-7	TRBD1	.
CASSRPETKSYEQYF	TGTGCCAGCAGCCGCCCTGAAACTAAGAGTTACGAGCAGTACTTC	TRBV5-6	TRBJ2-7	.	.
CASSRQRNTEAFF	TGTGCCAGCAGTCGACAGAGGAACACTGAAGCTTTCTTT	TRBV6-2/TRBV6-3	TRBJ1-1	.	.
CASSSPAGGYTF	TGTGCCAGCAGTTCCCCTGCGGGTGGCTACACCTTC	TRBV6-2/TRBV6-3	TRBJ1-2	.	.
CASSLGDRTYQPQHF	TGCGCCAGCAGCCTGGGGGACAGGACCTATCAGCCCCAGCATTTT	TRBV4-1	TRBJ1-5	TRBD1	.
CASSPPQGEAYGYTF	TGTGCCAGCAGCCCACCTCAGGGGGAGGCCTATGGCTACACCTTC	TRBV28	TRBJ1-2	TRBD1	.
CASSTESSLNQPQHF	TGTGCCAGCAGTACAGAGTCCAGCCTCAATCAGCCCCAGCATTTT	TRBV2	TRBJ1-5	.	.
CAWSVLNEKLFF	TGTGCCTGGAGTGTATTAAATGAAAAACTGTTTTTT	TRBV30	TRBJ1-4	.	once